What follows are 26 T cell receptor beta chains derived from one specimen sequenced in a study of cytomegalovirus exposure and HLA in healthy donors. The study ran its PCR with 60 Vbeta and 13 Jbeta primers. Here immunoSEQ multiplex PCR was the method, and the copy in TCRdb shows in-frame clones only, minus some. This sample carries about 150,000 clones, 75% to 90% of them seen once, and the ten largest clones take 1%. Sequencing was performed on PBMCs. Receptors were obtained from a boy between 2 and 10 years old in good health and CMV-seronegative.

This chain links TRBV5-4 with TRBJ2-2, with 16 bases lining up with TRBD2. This CDR3 is 17 amino acids long. Germline V CDR1 and CDR2: SGHNT, YYREEE (reference sequence). V dropped 3 bases and J dropped 6; count of bases not matched to a gene: 5. CDR3 sequence (DNA): TGTGCCAGCAGCTGGGGACTAGCGGGGGGGCCGGCCGGGGAGCTGTTTTTT. Translation gives CASSWGLAGGPAGELFF.

This clone occurred once. The chain employs TRBV5-6 and TRBJ2-2; 7 nucleotides align to TRBD2. V trimming: 0 bases; J trimming: 6 bases; junction bases outside the gene matches: 5. The CDR3 is 15 amino acids. Germline CDR1 reads SGHDT; CDR2 reads YYEEEE. In DNA, the CDR3 is TGTGCCAGCAGCTTGGAGTGGGAGGGCCCCGGGGAGCTGTTTTTT. It translates to CASSLEWEGPGELFF.

This clone came up a few times. The genes are TRBV6-5 and TRBJ2-7, with TRBD1 matching over 12 bases. From germline, CDR1 is MNHEY and CDR2 SVGAGI. The V segment lost 7 bases and the J segment 5 bases; nucleotides outside the gene matches: 9. This CDR3 has 15 residues. CDR3 region: CASTPLGTGGDEQYF. In DNA, the CDR3 is TGTGCCAGCACGCCCCTAGGGACAGGGGGCGACGAGCAGTACTTC.

The chain carries TRBV4-1 and TRBJ2-1; 9 bases are shared with TRBD2. V shed 5 bases, J shed 6 bases, and the junction held 14 bases outside the gene matches. The CDR3 contains 17 residues. CDR1 is MGHRA, CDR2 YSYEKL, per germline. The CDR3 reads CASSFGPGLAERNEQFF. The DNA for the CDR3 is TGCGCCAGCAGCTTTGGACCGGGACTAGCAGAACGCAATGAGCAGTTCTTC.

This clone has more than one count but fewer than ten. The chain recombines TRBV6-5 with TRBJ1-2; D may be TRBD1 (5 bases). V was cut by 6 bases and J by 6 bases, with 11 bases left in between. CDR3 length: 12 residues. Germline CDR1 and CDR2: MNHEY and SVGAGI. The CDR3 sequence: CASSRTGDGYTF. The CDR3 bases are TGTGCCAGCAGCAGGACGGGGGATGGCTACACCTTC.

This clone has only a few counts. The chain carries TRBV19 and TRBJ2-7; TRBD2 is a possible D gene (6 bases). The germline V and J ends were trimmed by 7 bases and 1 base, with 14 bases remaining between them. This CDR3 has 14 residues. Germline CDR1 reads LNHDA; CDR2 reads SQIVND (reference sequence). This CDR3 is CASTEPRGSYEQYV. CDR3 DNA: TGTGCCAGTACCGAACCCCGGGGGTCCTACGAGCAGTACGTC.

The CDR3: CASSLGASLNTGELFF. As DNA, the CDR3 is TGCGCCAGCAGCTTGGGGGCTAGCCTGAACACCGGGGAGCTGTTTTTT. The J gene is TRBJ2-2, the V gene TRBV5-1; D is possibly TRBD2 (5 bases). V was trimmed by 0 bases and J by 1 base, leaving 10 bases between them. This CDR3 is built from 16 residues. Germline V CDR1 and CDR2: SGHRS, YFSETQ.

This clone was counted once. This chain joins TRBV5-5 and TRBJ2-7, with TRBD1 matching 8 bases. This CDR3 comprises 16 residues. With 5 bases clipped from V and 2 bases from J, the junction kept 12 bases outside the gene matches. From germline, CDR1 is SGHKS and CDR2 YYEKEE (reference sequence). This chain's CDR3 is CASSYGQGGFTYEQYV. In DNA, the CDR3 is TGTGCCAGCAGTTACGGACAGGGTGGATTTACCTACGAGCAGTACGTC.

The J gene is TRBJ2-7, the V gene TRBV29-1, with TRBD2 matching over 8 bases. The V gene's germline CDR1 is SQVTM and CDR2 ANQGSEA. The CDR3 is made up of 13 amino acids. V shed 6 bases, J shed 1 base, and the junction held 5 bases outside the gene matches. CDR3: CSVTSGGSYEQYF. Here the CDR3 DNA reads TGCAGCGTAACTAGCGGAGGGTCCTACGAGCAGTACTTC.

This clone was found once. The chain couples TRBV7-9 to TRBJ2-2; 11 bases map to TRBD2. Per germline, CDR1 SEHNR and CDR2 FQNEAQ (reference sequence). The CDR3 runs 16 residues. The junction had 6 bases not matched to a gene; V was cut back by 5 bases and J by 4 bases. The CDR3 loop is CASSVGLAEATGELFF. Written as DNA, the CDR3 is TGTGCCAGCAGCGTGGGACTAGCGGAGGCCACCGGGGAGCTGTTTTTT.

The rearrangement joins TRBV25-1 to TRBJ2-7, with 11 bases identical to TRBD1. Germline loops: CDR1 MGHDK, CDR2 SYGVNS. With 6 bases clipped from V and 6 bases from J, the junction kept 7 bases outside the gene matches. The length of the CDR3 is 14 residues. The CDR3 bases are TGTGCCAGCAGCCCTCGGACAGGGGGCCTCGAGCAGTACTTC. It is translated as CASSPRTGGLEQYF.

V and J are TRBV7-8 and TRBJ1-2; D remains unclear. Trimming took 3 bases from V and 4 from J, leaving 9 bases between them. Germline V gene data show CDR1 as SGHVS and CDR2 as FQNEAQ. CDR3 size: 13 residues. CDR3 sequence (DNA): TGTGCCAGCAGCTTTTGGCAGGTCTATGGCTACACCTTC. It encodes CASSFWQVYGYTF. Full variable domain (outside the CDR3, taken from reference TRBV7-8 and TRBJ1-2): GAGVSQSPRYKVAKRGQDVALRCDPISGHVSLFWYQQALGQGPEFLTYFQNEAQLDKSGLPSDRFFAERPEGSVSTLKIQRTQQEDSAVYLCASSFWQVYGYTFGSGTRLTVV.

The V gene is TRBV5-6, the J gene TRBJ2-5; a possible D gene is TRBD1 (5 bases). Per germline, CDR1 SGHDT and CDR2 YYEEEE. The CDR3 extends over 14 amino acids. V gave up 0 bases and J gave up 3 bases, with 9 bases separating them. Written as DNA, the CDR3 is TGTGCCAGCAGCTTGGGCAGGGCCGAAGAGACCCAGTACTTC. It translates to CASSLGRAEETQYF.

This chain joins TRBV7-7 and TRBJ2-7; D not certain. CDR3 length equals 13 residues. The germline CDR1 and CDR2 sequences are SSHAT and FNYEAQ (reference sequence). V was trimmed by 1 base and J by 4 bases, leaving 8 bases between them. The CDR3 bases are TGTGCCAGCAGCTTAGGGCCTAGATACGAGCAGTACGTC. It yields the protein CASSLGPRYEQYV.

This clone was seen only once. The chain combines TRBV16 with TRBJ1-4, with D perhaps TRBD1 (6 bases). Trimming pared 4 bases from V and 3 bases from J, leaving 12 bases between. The length of the CDR3 is 15 residues. The germline V gene encodes CDR1 KGHSY and CDR2 FQNENV. As DNA, the CDR3 is TGTGCCAGCAGCCTTGGACAGAGCTCTAATGAAAAACTGTTTTTT. Translation: CASSLGQSSNEKLFF.

The V gene is TRBV25-1, the J gene TRBJ1-5; 7 bases line up with TRBD1. Germline V gives CDR1 MGHDK, CDR2 SYGVNS. The CDR3 consists of 16 residues. J was trimmed by 2 bases and V by 0 bases; bases with no gene match: 4. Here the CDR3 reads CASSEYHRGRNQPQHF. The CDR3 coding sequence is TGTGCCAGCAGTGAATACCACAGGGGCCGCAATCAGCCCCAGCATTTT.

This clone was seen a single time. The chain employs TRBV6-1 and TRBJ2-1, with TRBD1 identical over 7 bases. Germline loops: CDR1 MNHNS, CDR2 SASEGT. After removal of 5 bases from V and 6 bases from J, the junction contained 10 bases not matched to a gene. CDR3 size: 15 residues. The CDR3 DNA follows: TGTGCCAGCAGTCGCGAACAGGGGTTGGTCAATGAGCAGTTCTTC. This encodes CASSREQGLVNEQFF.

As for this clone: One junction end disagrees with the germline gene, perhaps due to a read error. V usage is TRBV28 and J usage is TRBJ2-7, with 10 positions matching TRBD2. Germline CDR1 is MDHEN and CDR2 is SYDVKM. The CDR3 has 14 amino acids. The CDR3 DNA sequence: TGTGCCAGCACTTTAGCGGGAGGCTCTTACGAGCAGTACTTC. Translating it yields CASTLAGGSYEQYF.

The V gene is TRBV7-2, the J gene TRBJ1-2; 7 bases are shared with TRBD1. This CDR3 spans 14 amino acids. Germline V gene sequence: CDR1 SGHTA, CDR2 FQGNSA. V was clipped by 5 bases and J by 2 bases; unmatched bases: 5. As DNA, the CDR3 is TGTGCCAGCAGCATGTCGACAGGGAACTATGGCTACACCTTC. Encoded protein: CASSMSTGNYGYTF.

The chain couples TRBV7-9 to TRBJ1-2; perhaps TRBD1 as D (6 bases). Trimming cost V 2 bases and J 7 bases, with 14 bases left between them. This CDR3 spans 14 amino acids. Germline loops: CDR1 SEHNR, CDR2 FQNEAQ (reference sequence). The CDR3 nucleotides are TGTGCCAGCAGCTTACCGGCAGGGGATCGTGGCTACACCTTC. Its translation is CASSLPAGDRGYTF.

The rearrangement uses TRBV28 and TRBJ2-5; 8 bases match TRBD1. Losses at the gene ends were 4 bases for V and 5 bases for J; bases not matched to a gene: 9. Germline assignment: CDR1 MDHEN and CDR2 SYDVKM. The CDR3 runs to 15 residues. The CDR3 DNA sequence: TGTGCCAGCAGTTCGCCCAGGGGGCCGGGGGAGACCCAGTACTTC. It is translated as CASSSPRGPGETQYF.

The genes are TRBV7-8 and TRBJ2-2, with TRBD1 matching 7 bases. Germline loops: CDR1 SGHVS, CDR2 FQNEAQ. CDR3 length equals 15 residues. Germline trimming cut 5 bases from V and 4 bases from J; bases unmatched to any gene: 7. The CDR3 here is CASSPTGARTGELFF. CDR3 bases: TGTGCCAGCAGCCCCACAGGGGCGCGCACCGGGGAGCTGTTTTTT.

The V call is TRBV25-1, the J call TRBJ2-3; D is unresolved. V was shortened by 0 bases and J by 4 bases, with 14 bases between the two germline ends. The CDR3 sequence is 16 residues long. Germline V gene lookup returns CDR1 MGHDK and CDR2 SYGVNS. CDR3 amino acids: CASSEYIVASADTQYF. CDR3 in DNA: TGTGCCAGCAGTGAATATATCGTCGCTTCAGCAGATACGCAGTATTTT.

CDR3 amino acids: CASSLLPSGSSTDTQYF. The CDR3 nucleotides read TGTGCCAGCTCACTACTTCCTAGCGGGAGTTCGACAGATACGCAGTATTTT. The chain links TRBV18 to TRBJ2-3; 10 bases align to TRBD2. Germline V gives CDR1 KGHSH, CDR2 LQKENI. J gave up 3 bases and V 4 bases, and 10 bases lay outside the gene matches. This CDR3 is built from 17 residues.

The CDR3 protein is CATSRFQGVASPLHF. CDR3 nucleotide sequence: TGTGCCACCAGTCGCTTCCAGGGGGTAGCTTCACCCCTCCACTTT. The chain joins TRBV15 to TRBJ1-6; TRBD1 matches 7 bases. This CDR3 comprises 15 residues. The germline V gene has CDR1 LNHNV and CDR2 YYDKDF (reference sequence). V dropped 6 bases and J dropped 9; count of bases not matched to a gene: 11.

The chain is built from TRBV5-5 and TRBJ2-7; 9 bases line up with TRBD1. The V segment lost 0 bases and the J segment 0 bases; nucleotides outside the gene matches: 1. CDR1 and CDR2 (germline): SGHKS, YYEKEE (reference sequence). The CDR3 is 15 amino acids. CDR3 loop: CASSLGDRVSYEQYV. The CDR3 DNA is TGTGCCAGCAGCTTGGGGGACAGGGTCTCCTACGAGCAGTACGTC.